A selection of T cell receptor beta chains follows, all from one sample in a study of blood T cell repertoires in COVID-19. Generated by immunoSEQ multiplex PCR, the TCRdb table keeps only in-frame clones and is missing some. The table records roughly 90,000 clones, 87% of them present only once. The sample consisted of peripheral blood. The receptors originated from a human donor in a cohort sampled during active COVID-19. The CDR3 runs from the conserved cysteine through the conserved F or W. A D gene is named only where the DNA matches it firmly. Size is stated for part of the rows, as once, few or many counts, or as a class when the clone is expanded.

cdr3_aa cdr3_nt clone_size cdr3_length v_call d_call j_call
CASSSGLAERTAKNIQYF TGTGCCAGCAGCTCGGGACTAGCGGAGCGAACTGCCAAAAACATTCAGTACTTC . 18 TRBV5-6 TRBD2 TRBJ2-4
CASSIGTGEYEQYF TGTGCCAGTAGTATTGGGACAGGGGAATACGAGCAGTACTTC once 14 TRBV19 TRBD1 TRBJ2-7
CASTQTGVGYTF TGCGCCAGCACCCAGACAGGGGTAGGCTACACCTTC . 12 TRBV10-2 TRBD1 TRBJ1-2
CASSDWAQETQYF TGTGCCAGCAGTGATTGGGCTCAAGAGACCCAGTACTTC . 13 TRBV2 . TRBJ2-5
CASSPVPGAEAFF TGTGCCAGCTCACCGGTTCCAGGGGCTGAAGCTTTCTTT . 13 TRBV18 . TRBJ1-1
CASSEDFPGTSGSYEQYF TGTGCCAGCAGTGAAGACTTTCCCGGGACTAGCGGCTCCTACGAGCAGTACTTC . 18 TRBV2 TRBD2 TRBJ2-7
CASTTMGTRNQPQHF TGTGCCAGCACCACTATGGGGACAAGAAATCAGCCCCAGCATTTT . 15 TRBV28 . TRBJ1-5
CASSLQDSDNEKLFF TGTGCCAGCAGCTTGCAGGATAGCGACAATGAAAAACTGTTTTTT . 15 TRBV5-8 . TRBJ1-4
CASSLLAEGSGANVLTF TGTGCCAGCAGCTTACTAGCGGAGGGCTCTGGGGCCAACGTCCTGACTTTC . 17 TRBV7-8 TRBD2 TRBJ2-6
CASSQDLGTPNNEQFF TGTGCCAGCAGCCAAGATCTTGGGACACCTAACAATGAGCAGTTCTTC . 16 TRBV3-1/TRBV3-2 . TRBJ2-1
CASSVLDRGSNQPQHF TGTGCCAGTAGTGTGTTGGACAGGGGAAGCAATCAGCCCCAGCATTTT . 16 TRBV19 TRBD1 TRBJ1-5
CASSGQGLAGANVLTF TGTGCCAGCAGTGGACAGGGACTTGCCGGGGCCAACGTCCTGACTTTC . 16 TRBV6-2/TRBV6-3 TRBD1 TRBJ2-6
CASSSRDRGTDTQYF TGTGCCAGCAGTTCTCGGGACAGGGGCACAGATACGCAGTATTTT few 15 TRBV5-4 TRBD1 TRBJ2-3
CASSLVVPGQGKLFF TGTGCCAGCAGCTTAGTAGTTCCGGGACAGGGGAAACTGTTTTTT . 15 TRBV7-2 TRBD1 TRBJ1-4
CASSDYSAAYNEQFF TGTGCCAGCAGCGACTACAGCGCAGCCTACAATGAGCAGTTCTTC . 15 TRBV7-6 . TRBJ2-1
CASSDSRASGNTIYF TGTGCCAGCAGTGATTCGCGGGCCTCTGGAAACACCATATATTTT . 15 TRBV25-1 . TRBJ1-3
CASSLVGGTEAFF TGTGCCAGCAGCCTGGTGGGGGGCACTGAAGCTTTCTTT . 13 TRBV9 . TRBJ1-1
CASSPLGRRTSRNTDTQYF TGTGCCAGCAGTCCCCTCGGACGAAGGACTAGCCGAAACACAGATACGCAGTATTTT . 19 TRBV27 TRBD2 TRBJ2-3
CASTPERGVWNEQFF TGTGCCAGCACCCCGGAGCGGGGCGTGTGGAATGAGCAGTTCTTC . 15 TRBV28 TRBD2 TRBJ2-1
CASSQREGYEQFF TGTGCCAGCAGCCAACGGGAGGGCTATGAGCAGTTCTTC . 13 TRBV7-9 TRBD2 TRBJ2-1
CASSDRVYTGELFF TGTGCCAGCTCCGACAGGGTCTACACCGGGGAGCTGTTTTTT . 14 TRBV18 TRBD1 TRBJ2-2
CASSSNNRENGYTF TGTGCCAGCAGCTCGAATAACAGGGAGAATGGCTACACCTTC . 14 TRBV7-9 . TRBJ1-2
CASSSEVGGLFNTGELFF TGTGCCAGCAGCTCGGAGGTTGGGGGACTATTTAACACCGGGGAGCTGTTTTTT . 18 TRBV7-2 TRBD2 TRBJ2-2
CAWSPKVGGPYEQYF TGTGCCTGGAGCCCAAAGGTGGGAGGCCCCTACGAGCAGTACTTC . 15 TRBV30 . TRBJ2-7
CASSFGQEEKLFF TGTGCCAGCAGCTTCGGACAAGAGGAAAAACTGTTTTTT . 13 TRBV5-4 . TRBJ1-4
CASSSRSGTSNTGELFF TGTGCCAGCAGCTCCCGTAGCGGGACTTCGAACACCGGGGAGCTGTTTTTT . 17 TRBV7-6 TRBD2 TRBJ2-2
CASSLDSYEQYF TGTGCCAGCAGCCTTGACAGCTACGAGCAGTACTTC . 12 TRBV11-1 . TRBJ2-7
CASSQAQGGYGYTF TGTGCCAGCAGCCAAGCACAGGGGGGGTATGGCTACACCTTC . 14 TRBV3-1/TRBV3-2 TRBD1 TRBJ1-2
CASSPPGRVFDNEQFF TGTGCCAGCTCACCACCGGGGAGGGTTTTCGACAATGAGCAGTTCTTC . 16 TRBV18 TRBD2 TRBJ2-1
CASSKEGTSGSENEQYF TGTGCCAGCAGCAAAGAGGGGACTAGCGGGAGTGAAAACGAGCAGTACTTC . 17 TRBV21-1 . TRBJ2-7
CASRSGGVTNEKLFF TGTGCCAGTAGGTCAGGGGGCGTAACTAATGAAAAACTGTTTTTT . 15 TRBV19 TRBD1 TRBJ1-4
CASSRKGGQETQYF TGTGCCAGCTCACGAAAGGGAGGGCAAGAGACCCAGTACTTC . 14 TRBV18 TRBD2 TRBJ2-5
CASSQALTGFPYEQYF TGCGCCAGCAGCCAAGCCCTGACAGGTTTCCCCTACGAGCAGTACTTC . 16 TRBV4-1 . TRBJ2-7
CTPLAGAYEQYF TGCACCCCATTAGCGGGAGCATACGAGCAGTACTTC few 12 TRBV1 . TRBJ2-7
CASSFGGKNTEAFF TGTGCCAGCAGTTTCGGGGGGAAGAACACTGAAGCTTTCTTT . 14 TRBV27 . TRBJ1-1
CASSQGEGRLEQYF TGTGCCAGCAGCCAAGGGGAGGGGAGACTTGAGCAGTACTTC . 14 TRBV3-1/TRBV3-2 TRBD2 TRBJ2-7
CASREWGQALNTEAFF TGTGCCAGTAGAGAGTGGGGACAGGCTCTCAACACTGAAGCTTTCTTT once 16 TRBV19 TRBD1 TRBJ1-1
CASSDDDQGGAGNTIYF TGTGCCAGCAGTGACGATGACCAAGGGGGCGCTGGAAACACCATATATTTT . 17 TRBV6-1 TRBD1 TRBJ1-3
CASSPGTEVAQYF TGTGCCAGCAGTCCCGGGACTGAGGTGGCGCAGTATTTT . 13 TRBV6-5 . TRBJ2-3
CASSASGNSYNEQFF TGTGCCAGCAGCGCTAGCGGGAATTCCTACAATGAGCAGTTCTTC once 15 TRBV6-5 TRBD2 TRBJ2-1
CASSEPGRTGSPLHF TGCGCCAGCAGCGAACCGGGACGGACAGGCTCACCCCTCCACTTT . 15 TRBV5-1 TRBD1 TRBJ1-6
CASSQRGLMGQETQYF TGTGCCAGCAGCCAGAGGGGACTAATGGGGCAAGAGACCCAGTACTTC . 16 TRBV7-3 TRBD2 TRBJ2-5
CASSDYRSAYGYTF TGTGCCAGCAGCGATTACAGGTCAGCCTATGGCTACACCTTC . 14 TRBV7-2 . TRBJ1-2
CASSIHHNYGYTF TGTGCCAGCAGCATCCATCATAACTATGGCTACACCTTC . 13 TRBV7-8 . TRBJ1-2
CASSSGLAGLGGQYF TGTGCCAGCAGCTCGGGACTAGCGGGGCTAGGGGGGCAGTACTTC . 15 TRBV5-6 TRBD2 TRBJ2-7
CASSARPGTDYTEAFF TGTGCCAGCAGCGCCCGCCCCGGGACAGACTACACTGAAGCTTTCTTT . 16 TRBV9 TRBD1 TRBJ1-1
CAWSRGLAGETQYF TGTGCCTGGAGTCGCGGACTAGCGGGAGAGACCCAGTACTTC . 14 TRBV30 TRBD2 TRBJ2-5
CASTPRGNTGELFF TGCGCCAGCACCCCCCGGGGGAACACCGGGGAGCTGTTTTTT . 14 TRBV5-1 . TRBJ2-2
CASSIGQGRNQPQHF TGTGCCAGTAGTATTGGACAGGGGCGCAATCAGCCCCAGCATTTT . 15 TRBV19 TRBD1 TRBJ1-5
CASRWRAAGQETQYF TGTGCCAGCAGGTGGAGGGCCGCTGGACAAGAGACCCAGTACTTC . 15 TRBV7-8 . TRBJ2-5
CASSFPRQGTNEKLFF TGTGCCAGCAGTTTCCCTAGACAGGGGACCAATGAAAAACTGTTTTTT . 16 TRBV28 TRBD1 TRBJ1-4
CASIQELGRMSSYNEQFF TGCGCCAGCATACAGGAACTAGGGAGGATGAGCTCCTACAATGAGCAGTTCTTC . 18 TRBV5-1 . TRBJ2-1
CASSSRVNTEAFF TGTGCCAGCAGCTCGCGTGTGAACACTGAAGCTTTCTTT . 13 TRBV9 . TRBJ1-1
CASNEPDRGSYEQYF TGTGCCAGCAACGAACCGGACAGGGGTTCCTACGAGCAGTACTTC . 15 TRBV11-2 TRBD1 TRBJ2-7
CASSFQGFNQPQHF TGTGCCAGCAGTTTCCAGGGGTTCAATCAGCCCCAGCATTTT . 14 TRBV27 . TRBJ1-5
CASTRGPYNEQFF TGTGCCAGTACCCGAGGGCCCTACAATGAGCAGTTCTTC once 13 TRBV19 . TRBJ2-1
CASSPDSLYEQYF TGTGCCAGCAGTCCGGACAGTCTTTACGAGCAGTACTTC . 13 TRBV27 . TRBJ2-7
CASSSGTEAFF TGTGCCAGCAGCAGCGGGACGGAAGCTTTCTTT . 11 TRBV7-9 . TRBJ1-1
CASSLGPGETYEQYF TGTGCTAGCAGCTTAGGGCCAGGGGAGACCTACGAGCAGTACTTC . 15 TRBV7-7 . TRBJ2-7
CASSRPGQGYEQYF TGTGCCAGCAGTCGACCGGGACAGGGTTACGAGCAGTACTTC . 14 TRBV27 TRBD1 TRBJ2-7